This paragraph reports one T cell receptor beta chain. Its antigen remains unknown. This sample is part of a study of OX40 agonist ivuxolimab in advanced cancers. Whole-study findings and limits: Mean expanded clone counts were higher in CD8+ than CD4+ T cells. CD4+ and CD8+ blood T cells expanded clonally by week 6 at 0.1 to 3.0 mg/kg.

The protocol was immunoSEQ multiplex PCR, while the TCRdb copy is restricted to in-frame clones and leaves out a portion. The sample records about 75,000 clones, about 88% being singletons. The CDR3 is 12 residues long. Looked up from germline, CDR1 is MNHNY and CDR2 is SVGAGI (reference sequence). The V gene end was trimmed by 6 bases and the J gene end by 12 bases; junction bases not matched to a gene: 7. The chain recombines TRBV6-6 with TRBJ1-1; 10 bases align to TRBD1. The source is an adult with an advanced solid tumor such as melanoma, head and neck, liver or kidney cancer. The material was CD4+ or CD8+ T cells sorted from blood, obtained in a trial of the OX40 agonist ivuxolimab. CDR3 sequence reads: CASRDRGLQTFF. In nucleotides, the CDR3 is TGTGCCAGCAGAGACAGGGGGCTCCAGACTTTCTTT.